This T cell receptor beta chain is from a study of T cells in localized non-small cell lung cancer. This clone has a handful of counts. Sequenced by immunoSEQ multiplex PCR; TCRdb stores in-frame clones only, minus some. Of 4,000 to 4,500 clones listed, around 25% are singletons. This receptor was identified in a male donor aged 60 or over with stage I lung adenocarcinoma. Sample: lung tumor tissue, taken before any cancer treatment.

In DNA, the CDR3 is TGTGCCAGCAGCCCCCTGCTGCCAGAAAAAGAGACCCAGTACTTC. Translation: CASSPLLPEKETQYF. V and J are TRBV14 and TRBJ2-5; D remains ambiguous. The CDR3 contains 15 residues. Germline loops: CDR1 SGHDN, CDR2 FVKESK. The V end lost 4 bases, the J end lost 3 bases, and 15 bases lay between the germline ends. The complete variable domain, with remaining parts taken from reference TRBV14 and TRBJ2-5, reads EAGVTQFPSHSVIEKGQTVTLRCDPISGHDNLYWYRRVMGKEIKFLLHFVKESKQDESGMPNNRFLAERTGGTYSTLKVQPAELEDSGVYFCASSPLLPEKETQYFGPGTRLLVL.